A single sample gave rise to the 26 T cell receptor beta chains below, sequenced in a study of Tregs in tolerant kidney transplant recipients. Method: immunoSEQ multiplex PCR; TCRdb's copy keeps in-frame clones and lacks some. This table holds around 78,000 clones, approximately 90% found once. The sample consisted of Tregs from blood, taken before the transplant. The receptors originated from a human donor who received a combined kidney and bone marrow transplant.

The chain combines TRBV2 with TRBJ2-3; 9 bases map to TRBD2. The V gene's germline CDR1 is SNHLY and CDR2 FYNNEI. V lost 6 bases, J lost 3 bases, and 4 bases stayed unmatched. CDR3 size: 14 residues. CDR3 residues: CASRREGETDTQYF. CDR3 nucleotide sequence: TGTGCCAGCAGGCGGGAGGGAGAGACAGATACGCAGTATTTT. Supplemented by reference TRBV2 and TRBJ2-3, the full variable domain reads EPEVTQTPSHQVTQMGQEVILRCVPISNHLYFYWYRQILGQKVEFLVSFYNNEISEKSEIFDDQFSVERPDGSNFTLKIRSTKLEDSAMYFCASRREGETDTQYFGPGTRLTVL.

The CDR3 nucleotides are TGCAGCGTTGAATTTTCTGGGACAAGGGGTACCTACGAGCAGTACTTC. Translated: CSVEFSGTRGTYEQYF. J is TRBJ2-7 and V is TRBV29-1; D might be TRBD1 (6 bases). V was clipped by 2 bases and J by 2 bases, with 19 bases between them. The CDR3 covers 16 residues. CDR1 and CDR2 (germline): SQVTM, ANQGSEA.

V gene TRBV5-4 combines with J gene TRBJ2-3; 11 positions agree with TRBD2. Germline V gives CDR1 SGHNT, CDR2 YYREEE (reference sequence). Trimming took 0 bases from V and 5 from J; bases not matched to a gene: 5. CDR3 length: 16 residues. The CDR3 sequence is CASSLGLAGRLDTQYF. The CDR3 bases are TGTGCCAGCAGCTTGGGACTAGCGGGAAGGTTAGATACGCAGTATTTT. Full variable domain (remainder filled in from reference TRBV5-4 and TRBJ2-3): ETGVTQSPTHLIKTRGQQVTLRCSSQSGHNTVSWYQQALGQGPQFIFQYYREEENGRGNFPPRFSGLQFPNYSSELNVNALELDDSALYLCASSLGLAGRLDTQYFGPGTRLTVL.

This clone was recorded once. V usage is TRBV29-1 and J usage is TRBJ2-1; 8 positions match TRBD2. CDR1 and CDR2 (germline): SQVTM, ANQGSEA. The V gene end was trimmed by 5 bases and the J gene end by 3 bases; junction bases not matched to a gene: 9. The CDR3 loop spans 15 amino acids. CDR3 sequence reads: CSVSPSGGLYNEQFF. DNA for the CDR3: TGCAGCGTTTCCCCTTCGGGAGGGCTCTACAATGAGCAGTTCTTC.

Worth noting for this clone: Other DNA sequences in this specimen translate into the identical CDR3. This sequence joins TRBV5-4 and TRBJ2-7; 9 bases agree with TRBD2. Germline values: CDR1 SGHNT, CDR2 YYREEE (reference sequence). The CDR3 loop spans 15 amino acids. V was clipped by 0 bases and J by 7 bases; unmatched bases: 8. The CDR3 sequence is CASSLGGAGGGEQYF. In DNA form, the CDR3 reads TGTGCCAGCAGCTTGGGTGGAGCGGGAGGTGGGGAGCAGTACTTC.

V and J are TRBV7-9 and TRBJ1-1; the D gene is possibly TRBD1 (5 bases). Trimming shortened V by 5 bases and J by 1 base, and 14 bases separated the two germline ends. The germline CDR1 and CDR2 sequences are SEHNR and FQNEAQ (reference sequence). The CDR3 loop spans 15 amino acids. The CDR3 DNA reads as TGTGCCAGCAGCCCAAGAGGGGAAGGGAACACTGAAGCTTTCTTT. Its translation is CASSPRGEGNTEAFF.

V is TRBV5-1 and J is TRBJ2-2; 8 bases agree with TRBD2. Germline V gives CDR1 SGHRS, CDR2 YFSETQ. This CDR3 spans 16 amino acids. The J segment lost 0 bases and the V segment lost 6 bases, leaving 7 bases of the junction unmatched. In DNA, the CDR3 is TGCGCCAGCATAAAAACGGGAGGGTCGAACACCGGGGAGCTGTTTTTT. Its protein is CASIKTGGSNTGELFF. Filled out from reference TRBV5-1 and TRBJ2-2, the complete variable domain reads KAGVTQTPRYLIKTRGQQVTLSCSPISGHRSVSWYQQTPGQGLQFLFEYFSETQRNKGNFPGRFSGRQFSNSRSEMNVSTLELGDSALYLCASIKTGGSNTGELFFGEGSRLTVL.

This chain connects TRBV4-2 to TRBJ1-2; 7 bases match TRBD1. This CDR3 contains 13 residues. The trim removed 2 bases at V and 7 bases at J, leaving 4 bases unmatched. In germline, CDR1 is LGHNA, CDR2 YNFKEQ. Here the CDR3 reads CASSQSTGAGYTF. The CDR3 coding sequence is TGTGCCAGCAGCCAATCCACAGGGGCTGGCTACACCTTC.

The V and J genes are TRBV6-5 and TRBJ2-2, with D possibly matching TRBD1 (6 bases). Deletions cut 6 bases from V and 4 bases from J, with 15 bases between. The germline V gene has CDR1 MNHEY and CDR2 SVGAGI. The CDR3 spans 15 residues. In DNA form, the CDR3 reads TGTGCCAGCAGGGGGCTAACAGGGATCACCGGGGAGCTGTTTTTT. It is translated as CASRGLTGITGELFF.

This rearrangement joins TRBV7-2 to TRBJ2-5; D is possibly TRBD2 (5 bases). CDR3 length: 15 residues. V lost 0 bases, J lost 4 bases, and 12 bases lay in between. Germline lookup yields CDR1 SGHTA and CDR2 FQGNSA. The CDR3 reads CASSLAPGLIETQYF. CDR3 sequence (DNA): TGTGCCAGCAGCTTAGCACCAGGACTTATAGAGACCCAGTACTTC.

The CDR3 sequence: CASSLSTSGGYNEQFF. The CDR3 nucleotides are TGTGCCAGCAGCTTAAGTACTAGCGGAGGCTACAATGAGCAGTTCTTC. The genes are TRBV7-3 and TRBJ2-1, with TRBD2 identical over 8 bases. CDR3 size: 16 residues. The junction had 5 bases not matched to a gene; V was cut back by 1 base and J by 3 bases. CDR1 SGHTA and CDR2 FQGTGA come from the germline V gene.

This clone occurred a few times. This chain joins TRBV19 and TRBJ2-7; D perhaps matches TRBD1 (6 bases). V was clipped by 7 bases and J by 0 bases, with 16 bases between them. The germline CDR1 and CDR2 sequences are LNHDA and SQIVND (reference sequence). This CDR3 has 15 residues. The CDR3 nucleotides are TGTGCCAGTACCGTGGGGGCCGGCGACTCCTACGAGCAGTACTTC. Its protein is CASTVGAGDSYEQYF.

This chain connects TRBV28 to TRBJ1-4; no definite D call. The CDR3 sequence is 13 residues long. V lost 6 bases, J lost 8 bases, and 13 bases lay in between. Germline CDR1 is MDHEN and CDR2 is SYDVKM. CDR3 loop: CASSQPSGEKLFF. The DNA of the CDR3 is TGTGCCAGCAGCCAGCCATCGGGGGAAAAACTGTTTTTT.

The J gene is TRBJ2-6, the V gene TRBV5-4; D not certain. The germline gives CDR1 SGHNT, CDR2 YYREEE (reference sequence). V shed 4 bases and J shed 0 bases, with 8 bases lying between them. The CDR3 is made up of 15 amino acids. The CDR3 DNA reads TGTGCCAGCAGCCCAAGATCCTCTGGGGCCAACGTCCTGACTTTC. Its protein product is CASSPRSSGANVLTF.

The chain joins TRBV28 to TRBJ1-5; TRBD1 agrees at 12 bases. The CDR3 is 16 amino acids. Germline V lookup: CDR1 MDHEN, CDR2 SYDVKM. Germline trimming cut 6 bases from V and 7 bases from J; bases unmatched to any gene: 10. The CDR3 DNA follows: TGTGCCAGCAGGGGGACAGGGGGCGCAGAAGGACAGCCCCAGCATTTT. It encodes CASRGTGGAEGQPQHF.

The J gene is TRBJ2-7, the V gene TRBV5-1, with 9 bases fitting TRBD1. V trimming: 2 bases; J trimming: 2 bases; junction bases outside the gene matches: 2. The CDR3 loop spans 14 amino acids. Germline CDR1 is SGHRS and CDR2 is YFSETQ. This chain's CDR3 is CASSFGTGPYEQYF. CDR3 sequence (DNA): TGCGCCAGCAGCTTCGGGACAGGGCCCTACGAGCAGTACTTC.

The CDR3 DNA reads as TGTGCCACCAGCAGGGGAGGTGGGATTTGGCGGGAGAGGTCAGATACGCAGTATTTT. Protein sequence: CATSRGGGIWRERSDTQYF. The V call is TRBV15, the J call TRBJ2-3; 7 positions agree with TRBD2. The V segment lost 3 bases and the J segment 4 bases; nucleotides outside the gene matches: 19. Germline CDR1 and CDR2: LNHNV and YYDKDF (reference sequence). CDR3 length: 19 amino acids.

The V gene is TRBV28, the J gene TRBJ2-7; D possibly uses TRBD1 or TRBD2 (5 bases each). Per the germline V gene, CDR1 is MDHEN and CDR2 is SYDVKM. Trimming shortened V by 3 bases and J by 0 bases, and 15 bases separated the two germline ends. The CDR3 consists of 16 residues. This chain's CDR3 is CASSFRSWGSSYEQYF. CDR3 nucleotide sequence: TGTGCCAGCAGTTTCCGTAGCTGGGGGAGCTCCTACGAGCAGTACTTC.

V and J are TRBV28 and TRBJ2-1; 12 bases map to TRBD1. The V gene end was trimmed by 4 bases and the J gene end by 7 bases; junction bases not matched to a gene: 5. CDR3 length: 15 residues. Germline CDR1 is MDHEN and CDR2 is SYDVKM. CDR3: CASSSPGQGANEQFF. In nucleotides, the CDR3 is TGTGCCAGCAGTTCCCCGGGACAGGGGGCTAATGAGCAGTTCTTC.

The rearrangement links TRBV7-3 to TRBJ2-2; D may correspond to TRBD1 or TRBD2 (5 bases each). Germline-derived CDR1 and CDR2 are SGHTA and FQGTGA. Trimming shortened V by 7 bases and J by 6 bases, and 15 bases separated the two germline ends. This CDR3 spans 14 amino acids. CDR3 sequence (DNA): TGTGCCAGCAAAGGGACCCCCCATCCCGGGGAGCTGTTTTTT. Its translation is CASKGTPHPGELFF.

In nucleotides, the CDR3 is TGTGCCAGCAGCTCCCGCCCGACTAGCGGGAGCTTCGATGAGCAGTTCTTC. This gives the protein CASSSRPTSGSFDEQFF. The rearrangement joins TRBV7-9 to TRBJ2-1, with 12 bases that match TRBD2. The CDR3 loop spans 17 amino acids. Trimming at V came to 4 bases and at J to 8 bases, leaving 12 bases not matched to a gene. CDR1 and CDR2 (germline): SEHNR, FQNEAQ (reference sequence).

V gene TRBV30 combines with J gene TRBJ1-3; D is unresolved. CDR3 length equals 15 residues. V was clipped by 4 bases and J by 2 bases, with 15 bases between them. The germline V gene encodes CDR1 GTSNPN and CDR2 SVGIG (reference sequence). The CDR3 here is CAWNQQAFTGNTIYF. CDR3 nucleotide sequence: TGTGCCTGGAACCAACAAGCATTTACTGGAAACACCATATATTTT.

The chain employs TRBV18 and TRBJ1-4; possibly TRBD1 for D (5 bases). This CDR3 contains 17 residues. Germline loops: CDR1 KGHSH, CDR2 LQKENI. V dropped 5 bases and J dropped 0 bases, with 16 bases sitting between them. CDR3 in amino acids: CASSWNRDAATNEKLFF. As DNA, the CDR3 is TGTGCCAGCTCATGGAACCGGGACGCTGCAACTAATGAAAAACTGTTTTTT. Together with reference TRBV18 and TRBJ1-4, the CDR3 gives the full variable domain: NAGVMQNPRHLVRRRGQEARLRCSPMKGHSHVYWYRQLPEEGLKFMVYLQKENIIDESGMPKERFSAEFPKEGPSILRIQQVVRGDSAAYFCASSWNRDAATNEKLFFGSGTQLSVL.

The chain recombines TRBV28 with TRBJ2-1, with TRBD1 as a possible D gene (6 bases). V lost 5 bases and J lost 0, with 11 bases in between. Germline assignment: CDR1 MDHEN and CDR2 SYDVKM. The CDR3 is 15 amino acids. The CDR3 nucleotides are TGTGCCAGCAGTACCACAGGGAGCTCCTACAATGAGCAGTTCTTC. Residues: CASSTTGSSYNEQFF.

CDR3 protein: CASSERGEGNTGELFF. CDR3 sequence (DNA): TGTGCCAGCAGTGAAAGGGGGGAAGGAAACACCGGGGAGCTGTTTTTT. The rearrangement joins TRBV25-1 to TRBJ2-2, with D tentatively TRBD1 or TRBD2 (6 bases each). The CDR3 totals 16 residues. V lost 2 bases and J lost 2, with 12 bases in between. The germline CDR1 and CDR2 sequences are MGHDK and SYGVNS.

This clone was seen a few times. The J gene is TRBJ2-1, the V gene TRBV10-3; weak D call: TRBD2 (5 bases). Germline CDR1 ENHRY, CDR2 SYGVKD. The CDR3 runs 13 residues. V was cut by 7 bases and J by 10 bases, with 17 bases left in between. CDR3 nucleotide sequence: TGTGCCATCAACTTCGACCTTAGCGCAGAGCAGTTCTTC. Protein: CAINFDLSAEQFF.